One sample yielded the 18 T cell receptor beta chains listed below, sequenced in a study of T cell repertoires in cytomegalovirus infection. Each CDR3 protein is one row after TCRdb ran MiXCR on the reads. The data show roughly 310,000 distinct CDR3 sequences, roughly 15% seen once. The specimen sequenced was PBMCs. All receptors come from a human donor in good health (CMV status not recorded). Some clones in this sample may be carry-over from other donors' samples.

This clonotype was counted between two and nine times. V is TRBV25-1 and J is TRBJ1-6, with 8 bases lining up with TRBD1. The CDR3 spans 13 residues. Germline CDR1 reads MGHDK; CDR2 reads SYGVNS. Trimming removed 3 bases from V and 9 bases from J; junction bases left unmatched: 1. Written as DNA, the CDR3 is TGTGCCAGCAGTGAGGACAGGGTTTCACCCCTCCACTTT. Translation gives CASSEDRVSPLHF.

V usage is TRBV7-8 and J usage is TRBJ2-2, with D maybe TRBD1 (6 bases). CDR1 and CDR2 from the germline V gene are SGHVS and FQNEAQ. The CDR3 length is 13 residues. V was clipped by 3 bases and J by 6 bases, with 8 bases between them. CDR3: CASSLGASGELFF. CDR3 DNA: TGTGCCAGCAGCTTGGGGGCATCCGGGGAGCTGTTTTTT. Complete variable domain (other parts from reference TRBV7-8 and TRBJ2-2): GAGVSQSPRYKVAKRGQDVALRCDPISGHVSLFWYQQALGQGPEFLTYFQNEAQLDKSGLPSDRFFAERPEGSVSTLKIQRTQQEDSAVYLCASSLGASGELFFGEGSRLTVL.

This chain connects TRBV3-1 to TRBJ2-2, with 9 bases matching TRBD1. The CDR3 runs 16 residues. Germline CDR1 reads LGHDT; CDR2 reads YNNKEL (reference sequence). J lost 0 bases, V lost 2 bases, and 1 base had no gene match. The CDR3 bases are TGTGCCAGCAGCCAACGGGACAGGGCGAACACCGGGGAGCTGTTTTTT. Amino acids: CASSQRDRANTGELFF.

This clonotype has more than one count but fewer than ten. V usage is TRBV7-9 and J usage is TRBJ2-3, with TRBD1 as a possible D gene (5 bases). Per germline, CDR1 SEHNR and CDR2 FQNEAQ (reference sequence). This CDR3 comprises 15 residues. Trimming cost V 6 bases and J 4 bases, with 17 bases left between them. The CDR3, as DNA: TGTGCCAGCAGTCCGATTGGTCTCAGGGCAGATACGCAGTATTTT. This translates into CASSPIGLRADTQYF.

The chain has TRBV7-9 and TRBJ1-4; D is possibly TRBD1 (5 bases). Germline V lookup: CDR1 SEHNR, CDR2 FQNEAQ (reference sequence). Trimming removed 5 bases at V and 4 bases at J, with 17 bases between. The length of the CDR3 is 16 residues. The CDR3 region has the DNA TGTGCCAGCAGCGCCGGGACTTTCCCTAATAATGAAAAACTGTTTTTT. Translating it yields CASSAGTFPNNEKLFF.

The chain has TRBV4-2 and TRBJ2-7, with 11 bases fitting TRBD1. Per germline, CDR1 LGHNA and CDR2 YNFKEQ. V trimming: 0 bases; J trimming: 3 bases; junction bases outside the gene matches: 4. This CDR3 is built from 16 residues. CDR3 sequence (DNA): TGTGCCAGCAGCCAAGATGGGACAGGGGGGAACTACGAGCAGTACTTC. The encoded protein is CASSQDGTGGNYEQYF.

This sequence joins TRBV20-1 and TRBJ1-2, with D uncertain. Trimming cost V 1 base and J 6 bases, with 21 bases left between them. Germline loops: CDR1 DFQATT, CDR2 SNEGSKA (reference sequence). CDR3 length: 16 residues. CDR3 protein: CSARGQDVPGQHGYTF. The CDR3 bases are TGCAGTGCTAGAGGTCAAGACGTTCCAGGTCAACATGGCTACACCTTC.

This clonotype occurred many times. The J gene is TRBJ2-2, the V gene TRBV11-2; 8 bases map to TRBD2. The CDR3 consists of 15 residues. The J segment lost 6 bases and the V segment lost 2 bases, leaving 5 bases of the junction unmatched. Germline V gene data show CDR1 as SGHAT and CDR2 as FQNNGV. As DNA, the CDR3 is TGTGCCAGCAGCTTATTGCGGGGGGTGGCCGGGGAGCTGTTTTTT. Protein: CASSLLRGVAGELFF.

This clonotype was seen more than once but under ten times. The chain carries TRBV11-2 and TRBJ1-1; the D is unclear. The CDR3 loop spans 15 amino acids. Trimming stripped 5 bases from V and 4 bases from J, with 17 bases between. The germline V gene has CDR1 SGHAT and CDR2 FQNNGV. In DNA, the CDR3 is TGTGCCAGCAGCCTCCGACTCAGGTCGGGCACTGAAGCTTTCTTT. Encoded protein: CASSLRLRSGTEAFF.

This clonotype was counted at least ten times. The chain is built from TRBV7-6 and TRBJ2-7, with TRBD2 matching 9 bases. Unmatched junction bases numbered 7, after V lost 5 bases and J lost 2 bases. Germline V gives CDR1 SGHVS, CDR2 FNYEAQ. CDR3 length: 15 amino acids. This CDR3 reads CASSRLTSGTYEQYF. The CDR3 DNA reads TGTGCCAGCAGCCGGTTGACTAGCGGAACCTACGAGCAGTACTTC. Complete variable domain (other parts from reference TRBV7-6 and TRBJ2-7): GAGVSQSPRYKVTKRGQDVALRCDPISGHVSLYWYRQALGQGPEFLTYFNYEAQQDKSGLPNDRFSAERPEGSISTLTIQRTEQRDSAMYRCASSRLTSGTYEQYFGPGTRLTVT.

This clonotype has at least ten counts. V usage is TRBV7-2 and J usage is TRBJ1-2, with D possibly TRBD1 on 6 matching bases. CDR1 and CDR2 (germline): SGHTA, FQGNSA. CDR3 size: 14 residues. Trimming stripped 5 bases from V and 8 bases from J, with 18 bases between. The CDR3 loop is CASSPRRGAEGYTF. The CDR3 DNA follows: TGTGCCAGCAGCCCCCGCAGGGGCGCGGAGGGCTACACCTTC.

In nucleotides, the CDR3 is TGTGCCAGCAGCCAAGTCCCCGGGCTAGCGGGGGAGGGTGAGCAGTTCTTC. Protein product: CASSQVPGLAGEGEQFF. This sequence joins TRBV4-2 and TRBJ2-1; 10 positions match TRBD2. The J segment lost 9 bases and the V segment lost 1 base, leaving 12 bases of the junction unmatched. CDR1 is LGHNA, CDR2 YNFKEQ, per germline. The CDR3 totals 17 residues.

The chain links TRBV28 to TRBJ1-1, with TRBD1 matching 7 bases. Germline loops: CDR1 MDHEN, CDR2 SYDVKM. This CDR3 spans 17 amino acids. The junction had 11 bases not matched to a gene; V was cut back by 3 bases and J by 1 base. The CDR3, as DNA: TGTGCCAGCAGTTTTATAGGGGGCGGTTTTCCGAACACTGAAGCTTTCTTT. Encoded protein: CASSFIGGGFPNTEAFF.

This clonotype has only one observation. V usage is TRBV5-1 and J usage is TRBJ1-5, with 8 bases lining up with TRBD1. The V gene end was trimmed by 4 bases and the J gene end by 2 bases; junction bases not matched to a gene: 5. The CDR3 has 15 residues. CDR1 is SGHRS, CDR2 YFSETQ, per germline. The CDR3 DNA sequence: TGCGCCAGCAGCCCGACAGGGGAAGGCAATCAGCCCCAGCATTTT. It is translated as CASSPTGEGNQPQHF. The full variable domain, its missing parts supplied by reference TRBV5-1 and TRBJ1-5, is KAGVTQTPRYLIKTRGQQVTLSCSPISGHRSVSWYQQTPGQGLQFLFEYFSETQRNKGNFPGRFSGRQFSNSRSEMNVSTLELGDSALYLCASSPTGEGNQPQHFGDGTRLSIL.

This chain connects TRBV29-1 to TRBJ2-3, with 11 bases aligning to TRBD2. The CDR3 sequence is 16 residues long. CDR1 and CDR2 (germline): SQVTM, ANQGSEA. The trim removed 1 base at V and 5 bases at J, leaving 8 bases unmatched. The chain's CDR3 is CSVEGLAGLRGDTQYF. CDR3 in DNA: TGCAGCGTTGAAGGACTAGCGGGGCTTCGGGGAGATACGCAGTATTTT.

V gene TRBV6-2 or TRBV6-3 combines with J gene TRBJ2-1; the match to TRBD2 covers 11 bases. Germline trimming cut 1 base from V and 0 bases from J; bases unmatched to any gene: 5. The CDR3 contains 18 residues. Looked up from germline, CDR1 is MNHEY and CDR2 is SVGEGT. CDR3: CASSYLTSGESSYNEQFF. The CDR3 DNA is TGTGCCAGCAGTTACTTGACTAGCGGGGAGAGCTCCTACAATGAGCAGTTCTTC.

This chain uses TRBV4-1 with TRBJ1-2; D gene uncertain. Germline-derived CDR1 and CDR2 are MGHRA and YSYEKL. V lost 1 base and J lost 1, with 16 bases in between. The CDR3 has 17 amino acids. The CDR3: CASSQVTIKGNNYGYTF. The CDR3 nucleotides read TGCGCCAGCAGCCAAGTAACAATAAAAGGGAATAACTATGGCTACACCTTC.

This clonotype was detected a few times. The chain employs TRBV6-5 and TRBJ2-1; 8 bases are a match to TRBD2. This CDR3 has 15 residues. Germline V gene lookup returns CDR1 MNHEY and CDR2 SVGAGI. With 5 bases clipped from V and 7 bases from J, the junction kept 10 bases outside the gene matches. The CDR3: CASSPRGGAANEQFF. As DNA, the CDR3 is TGTGCCAGCAGTCCCCGGGGGGGGGCGGCAAATGAGCAGTTCTTC.